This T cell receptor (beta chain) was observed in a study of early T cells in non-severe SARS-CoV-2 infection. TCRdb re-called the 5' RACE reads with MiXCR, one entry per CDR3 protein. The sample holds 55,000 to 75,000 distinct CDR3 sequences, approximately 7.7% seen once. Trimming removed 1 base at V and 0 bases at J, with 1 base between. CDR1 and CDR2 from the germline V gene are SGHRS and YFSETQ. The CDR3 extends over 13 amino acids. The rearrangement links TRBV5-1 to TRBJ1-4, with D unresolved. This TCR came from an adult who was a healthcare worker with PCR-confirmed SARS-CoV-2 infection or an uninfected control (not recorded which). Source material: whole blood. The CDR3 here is CASSLTTNEKLFF. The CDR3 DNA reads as TGCGCCAGCAGCTTGACAACTAATGAAAAACTGTTTTTT.